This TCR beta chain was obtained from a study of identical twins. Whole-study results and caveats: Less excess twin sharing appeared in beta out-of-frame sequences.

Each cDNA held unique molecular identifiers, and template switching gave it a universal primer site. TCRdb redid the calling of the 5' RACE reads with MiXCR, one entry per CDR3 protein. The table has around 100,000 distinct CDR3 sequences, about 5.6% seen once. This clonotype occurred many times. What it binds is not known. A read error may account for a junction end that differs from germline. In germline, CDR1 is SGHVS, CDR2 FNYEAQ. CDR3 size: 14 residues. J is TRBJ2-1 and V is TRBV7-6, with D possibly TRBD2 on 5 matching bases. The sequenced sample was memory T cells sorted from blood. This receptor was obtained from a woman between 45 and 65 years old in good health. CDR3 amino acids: CASSLALSLNEQFF. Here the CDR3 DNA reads TGTGCCAGCAGCCTAGCCCTATCCCTCAATGAGCAGTTCTTC. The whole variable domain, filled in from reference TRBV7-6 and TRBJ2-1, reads GAGVSQSPRYKVTKRGQDVALRCDPISGHVSLYWYRQALGQGPEFLTYFNYEAQQDKSGLPNDRFSAERPEGSISTLTIQRTEQRDSAMYRCASSLALSLNEQFFGPGTRLTVL.